This T cell receptor (beta chain) was captured in a study of T cells in Graves' hyperthyroidism and ophthalmopathy. Notes on the study in general: Within blood appeared most thyroid clonotypes that had expanded above 0.001. Patients with ophthalmopathy were separated from those with stable hyperthyroidism by a 13 V-J model.

As for this clonotype: Its target is not known.

Ophthalmopathy patients had Clinical Activity Score at least 3, NOSPECS grade at least 4, duration under 3 months. Per germline, CDR1 MNHEY and CDR2 SMNVEV (reference sequence). CDR3 length: 18 amino acids. Trimming left V 0 bases short and J 2 bases short, with 17 bases between. TCR beta CDR3 regions were amplified from RNA transcripts. During a first-round RT-PCR of the TCR CDR3, the HTBI primer set was used. TCRdb reprocessed the multiplex PCR reads with MiXCR, giving one entry per CDR3 protein. The sample contains about 500,000 distinct CDR3 sequences, 16% of which appear only once. Sequenced material: blood. The clonotype was recovered from a woman aged 25-40 years with Graves' ophthalmopathy. The chain carries TRBV27 and TRBJ1-5; tentative D call: TRBD1 (5 bases). CDR3 sequence reads: CASSLSGTRGSGNQPQHF. CDR3 coding DNA: TGTGCCAGCAGTTTATCAGGTACTAGGGGTTCGGGCAATCAGCCCCAGCATTTT.